A few counts support the clone carrying this T cell receptor beta chain. Its specificity is not known. This sample was included in a study of CD8 T cells in ankylosing spondylitis. Study-wide points: There was reportedly significant enrichment of clones that were disease-linked in matched ankylosing spondylitis synovial fluid. For ankylosing spondylitis blood, a TCR beta motif of 7 or 8 highly homologous variants appeared characteristic.

Quantitative 5'-RACE with molecular barcodes generated TCR beta libraries. TCRdb re-called the 5' RACE reads through MiXCR, storing one row per CDR3 protein. Of fewer than 450,000 distinct CDR3 sequences in the sample, roughly 17% were seen once. V shed 6 bases and J shed 4 bases, with 12 bases lying between them. This CDR3 is built from 13 residues. The gene calls are TRBV12-3 or TRBV12-4 and TRBJ1-1, with a tentative D call TRBD1 (5 bases). The specimen was blood, either unsorted or a sorted T cell fraction (not recorded which). The TCR sequence derives from a male donor with ankylosing spondylitis. CDR3 sequence: CASSYGQATEAFF. DNA for the CDR3: TGTGCCAGCAGCTACGGACAAGCCACTGAAGCTTTCTTT.